These 8 T cell receptor beta chains were sequenced from one sample in a study of T cells in Graves' hyperthyroidism and ophthalmopathy. TCR beta CDR3 region amplification was performed from RNA transcripts. The HTBI primer set served for first-round RT-PCR of the TCR CDR3. Each CDR3 protein is one row after TCRdb ran MiXCR on the multiplex PCR reads. The sample has 600,000 to 800,000 distinct CDR3 sequences; about a third are singletons. Sequencing used blood. The source is a woman aged 40-49 years with Graves' hyperthyroidism.

This clonotype came up a few times. The chain couples TRBV7-9 to TRBJ1-4; 7 bases align to TRBD1. This CDR3 spans 16 amino acids. The junction had 12 bases not matched to a gene; V was cut back by 5 bases and J by 6 bases. The germline V gene encodes CDR1 SEHNR and CDR2 FQNEAQ (reference sequence). In DNA form, the CDR3 reads TGTGCCAGCAGCCCTGACAGGGTTAGACTATATGAAAAACTGTTTTTT. As protein: CASSPDRVRLYEKLFF. The full variable domain, with the rest looked up from reference TRBV7-9 and TRBJ1-4, is DTGVSQNPRHKITKRGQNVTFRCDPISEHNRLYWYRQTLGQGPEFLTYFQNEAQLEKSRLLSDRFSAERPKGSFSTLEIQRTEQGDSAMYLCASSPDRVRLYEKLFFGSGTQLSVL.

The genes are TRBV19 and TRBJ2-3, with 10 bases aligning to TRBD2. This CDR3 is 15 amino acids long. With 3 bases clipped from V and 4 bases from J, the junction kept 4 bases outside the gene matches. The germline V gene has CDR1 LNHDA and CDR2 SQIVND (reference sequence). CDR3 nucleotide sequence: TGTGCCAGTAGTATTAGACTAGCGGGTCCAGATACGCAGTATTTT. Translating it yields CASSIRLAGPDTQYF.

The V gene is TRBV12-3 or TRBV12-4, the J gene TRBJ2-6; perhaps TRBD2 as D (5 bases). The V end was cut by 7 bases, the J end by 4 bases, with 11 bases between. This CDR3 is built from 14 residues. The chain's CDR3 is CASTPTGGANVLTF. CDR3 DNA: TGTGCCAGCACCCCGACGGGAGGGGCCAACGTCCTGACTTTC.

The sample holds a few counts of this clonotype. The chain recombines TRBV4-3 with TRBJ2-7; unclear D gene. V gave up 1 base and J gave up 3 bases, with 16 bases separating them. There are 16 residues in the CDR3. Germline V CDR1 and CDR2: LGHNA, YSLEER. CDR3 DNA sequence: TGCGCCAGCAGCCAAGTCTCGACACGCTCTTTCTACGAGCAGTACTTC. Its protein product is CASSQVSTRSFYEQYF.

The rearrangement uses TRBV7-9 and TRBJ2-2; D not certain. Trimming pared 5 bases from V and 6 bases from J, leaving 16 bases between. Per germline, CDR1 SEHNR and CDR2 FQNEAQ (reference sequence). This CDR3 comprises 15 residues. The CDR3 protein is CASSQVGRTAGELFF. CDR3 bases: TGTGCCAGCAGCCAAGTCGGCAGGACGGCCGGGGAGCTGTTTTTT. Combining the CDR3 with reference TRBV7-9 and TRBJ2-2 gives the whole variable domain DTGVSQNPRHKITKRGQNVTFRCDPISEHNRLYWYRQTLGQGPEFLTYFQNEAQLEKSRLLSDRFSAERPKGSFSTLEIQRTEQGDSAMYLCASSQVGRTAGELFFGEGSRLTVL.

A few counts support this clonotype. The chain combines TRBV12-3 or TRBV12-4 with TRBJ1-1, with unresolved D. The CDR3 contains 13 residues. The V end lost 7 bases, the J end lost 6 bases, and 15 bases lay between the germline ends. CDR3 nucleotide sequence: TGTGCCAGCACCCCTCATGATGGCCCTGAAGCTTTCTTT. This translates into CASTPHDGPEAFF.

This clonotype occurred many times. The chain combines TRBV10-1 with TRBJ2-2; D may be TRBD1 or TRBD2 (5 bases each). Trimming pared 4 bases from V and 7 bases from J, leaving 10 bases between. The germline CDR1 and CDR2 sequences are WNHNN and SYGVQD (reference sequence). This CDR3 has 13 amino acids. This CDR3 reads CASSAGLGGELFF. DNA for the CDR3: TGCGCCAGCAGTGCGGGGCTTGGCGGGGAGCTGTTTTTT.

The V gene is TRBV27, the J gene TRBJ1-1; D is ambiguous. V was shortened by 6 bases and J by 3 bases, with 17 bases between the two germline ends. Germline V gives CDR1 MNHEY, CDR2 SMNVEV (reference sequence). The CDR3 is 15 amino acids. The CDR3 spells CASSLLPSKDTEAFF. As DNA, the CDR3 is TGTGCCAGCAGCCTATTGCCCTCGAAGGACACTGAAGCTTTCTTT.